A single sample is the source of the 21 T cell receptor beta chains below, sequenced in a study of T cells in women clearing cervical HPV infection. Data came from immunoSEQ multiplex PCR; TCRdb stores just in-frame clones and leaves some out. The table for this sample gives under 45,000 clones. The specimen sequenced was blood buffy coat. The receptors originated from a woman between 18 and 75 years old with a cervical HPV16 infection that either progressed to CIN3+ or cleared (not recorded which).

Note on this clone: The observed sequence ends 3 residues before the CDR3 terminus, with the missing tail filled in from the germline J gene. V usage is TRBV2 and J usage is TRBJ2-5; D gene ambiguous. Trimming cost V 1 base and J 2 bases, with 5 bases left between them. This CDR3 contains 13 residues. The germline V gene has CDR1 SNHLY and CDR2 FYNNEI. The covered CDR3 bases are TGTGCCAGCAGTGAAGGCAGACAAGAGACC. As protein: CASSEGRQET. The CDR3 as a whole reads CASSEGRQETQYF.

As regards this clone: The read ends 3 residues before the CDR3 terminus; that terminus is restored from the germline J gene. The chain is built from TRBV4-1 and TRBJ1-6; 9 positions agree with TRBD1. The CDR3 runs 18 residues. The V segment lost 4 bases and the J segment 7 bases; nucleotides outside the gene matches: 14. CDR1 and CDR2 (germline): MGHRA, YSYEKL. CDR3: CASSLYIGTGSGNSPLHF. The CDR3 bases that were read are TGCGCCAGCAGCCTTTACATTGGGACAGGGTCAGGCAATTCACCC.

About this clone: The read ends 3 residues early relative to the CDR3; the germline J gene fills the gap. The rearrangement uses TRBV27 and TRBJ1-1, with D possibly TRBD1 on 6 matching bases. From germline, CDR1 is MNHEY and CDR2 SMNVEV (reference sequence). The CDR3 extends over 14 amino acids. Trimming left V 2 bases short and J 1 base short, with 8 bases between. CDR3 bases read: TGTGCCAGCAGTTTAAGCAGGGGGAACACTGAA. Protein product: CASSLSRGNTE. The whole CDR3 protein reads CASSLSRGNTEAFF.

Remarks on this clone: The DNA ends 3 residues before the CDR3 does, and the rest of the CDR3 is filled in from the germline J gene. The rearrangement links TRBV19 to TRBJ2-7; D remains ambiguous. V lost 1 base and J 4 bases, leaving 8 bases between the germline ends. The V gene's germline CDR1 is LNHDA and CDR2 SQIVND (reference sequence). This CDR3 is 13 amino acids long. CDR3 sequence reads: CASSIGQDYEQYF. The DNA read from the CDR3 is TGTGCCAGTAGTATAGGGCAGGATTACGAG.

Of note for this clone: Read data end 3 residues before the CDR3 end; the end is taken from the germline J gene. This chain joins TRBV20-1 and TRBJ2-5, with 12 bases identical to TRBD2. This CDR3 region has 15 residues. V dropped 6 bases and J dropped 1; count of bases not matched to a gene: 6. CDR1 DFQATT and CDR2 SNEGSKA come from the germline V gene (reference sequence). CDR3 DNA, as far as it was read: TGCAGTGCGACGCTGACTAGCGGGGGCCAAGAGACC. This encodes CSATLTSGGQET. In full, the CDR3 reads CSATLTSGGQETQYF.

Regarding this clone: The CDR3 is cut off 3 residues early in the read; its end comes from the germline J gene. V is TRBV5-4 and J is TRBJ1-4, with a weak D call TRBD1 (6 bases). The V gene lost 4 bases and the J gene lost 8 bases, with 15 bases spanning the gap. Germline V gene lookup returns CDR1 SGHNT and CDR2 YYREEE (reference sequence). This CDR3 has 14 residues. The part of the CDR3 DNA that was read is TGTGCCAGCAGCCCGGGGAGGGGGAACGAAAAA. Encoded protein: CASSPGRGNEK. The full CDR3 protein is CASSPGRGNEKLFF.

In the case of this clone: The read ends 3 residues before the CDR3 terminus; that terminus is restored from the germline J gene. The chain combines TRBV5-1 with TRBJ2-1; a weak D match, TRBD1 (5 bases). Germline-derived CDR1 and CDR2 are SGHRS and YFSETQ. The CDR3 extends over 14 amino acids. Trimming removed 4 bases at V and 8 bases at J, with 16 bases between. The covered CDR3 bases are TGCGCCAGCAGCGTAGGGCAGGGCGCTTATGAG. Translating gives CASSVGQGAYE. The whole CDR3 sequence is CASSVGQGAYEQFF.

A remark on this clone: The read stops 3 residues short of the end of the CDR3; the missing end is completed from the germline J gene. The chain recombines TRBV6-7 with TRBJ1-5; 7 bases align to TRBD1. TRBV6-7 is known as an ORF, though its function is uncertain. V lost 6 bases and J lost 7; bases outside the gene matches: 6. This CDR3 comprises 13 residues. The CDR3 here is CASRQGSQQPQHF. The DNA read from the CDR3 is TGTGCCAGCAGACAGGGGAGCCAGCAGCCC.

As concerns this clone: The read ends 3 residues early relative to the CDR3; the germline J gene fills the gap. This chain joins TRBV7-8 and TRBJ2-3, with TRBD2 as a possible D gene (6 bases). Per germline, CDR1 SGHVS and CDR2 FQNEAQ. V lost 5 bases to trimming and J lost 2 bases, with 20 bases between them. This CDR3 contains 17 residues. The CDR3 bases that were read are TGTGCCAGCAGCCGTATACGGCGGGGCGGCCCCACAGATACG. Translating it yields CASSRIRRGGPTDT. The full-length CDR3 reads as CASSRIRRGGPTDTQYF. The variable domain in full, with the rest retrieved from reference TRBV7-8 and TRBJ2-3, is GAGVSQSPRYKVAKRGQDVALRCDPISGHVSLFWYQQALGQGPEFLTYFQNEAQLDKSGLPSDRFFAERPEGSVSTLKIQRTQQEDSAVYLCASSRIRRGGPTDTQYFGPGTRLTVL.

To note about this clone: The CDR3 end lies 3 residues beyond the end of the read and is filled in from the germline J gene. The chain joins TRBV20-1 to TRBJ2-1; 9 nucleotides match TRBD2. The CDR3 covers 13 residues. V dropped 8 bases and J dropped 7; count of bases not matched to a gene: 9. The germline gives CDR1 DFQATT, CDR2 SNEGSKA (reference sequence). The covered CDR3 bases are TGCAGTTCTCGGGTAGCGGGGGATAATGAG. Its translation is CSSRVAGDNE. The whole CDR3 protein is CSSRVAGDNEQFF.

In the case of this clone: The CDR3 goes on 3 residues after the read ends, and that part is filled in from the germline J gene. The chain uses TRBV2 and TRBJ2-5, with a possible D match to TRBD1 (6 bases). The CDR3 is 14 residues long. From germline, CDR1 is SNHLY and CDR2 FYNNEI. V lost 6 bases, J lost 0 bases, and 11 bases lay in between. CDR3 bases read: TGTGCCAGCAGAGGGACAATTAACCAAGAGACC. Translation: CASRGTINQET. The whole CDR3 region reads CASRGTINQETQYF.

Notes on this clone: The read terminates 3 residues ahead of where the CDR3 ends, so the germline J gene completes it. J is TRBJ2-2 and V is TRBV13; the D gene is possibly TRBD1 (5 bases). The CDR3 sequence is 15 residues long. Germline V gene lookup returns CDR1 PRHDT and CDR2 FYEKMQ (reference sequence). The V and J ends lost 2 bases and 6 bases respectively, with 13 bases between them. CDR3: CASSLIDRVPGELFF. The DNA read from the CDR3 is TGTGCCAGCAGCTTAATAGACAGAGTCCCCGGGGAG.

On this clone itself: The read falls 3 residues short of the CDR3 end, and the missing part is taken from the germline J gene. This sequence joins TRBV30 and TRBJ2-7, with D unresolved. This CDR3 has 10 residues. The germline V gene has CDR1 GTSNPN and CDR2 SVGIG (reference sequence). Deletions cut 5 bases from V and 5 bases from J, with 7 bases between. Incomplete CDR3 DNA: TGTGCCTGGGGGCGAAACGAG. It translates to CAWGRNE. Given in full, the CDR3 is CAWGRNEQYF.

With regard to this clone: The read gets to within 3 residues of the CDR3 end, and the germline J gene fills in the rest. This chain uses TRBV10-3 with TRBJ1-1; D unclear. The V and J ends lost 4 bases and 2 bases respectively, with 8 bases between them. The CDR3 is made up of 13 amino acids. Germline assignment: CDR1 ENHRY and CDR2 SYGVKD. The sequenced part of the CDR3 DNA is TGTGCCATCAGTGTCGAACAAAACACTGAA. Protein sequence: CAISVEQNTE. The CDR3 reads in full as CAISVEQNTEAFF.

A remark on this clone: Read sequence stops 3 residues before the CDR3 end, and the germline J gene provides the missing end. V is TRBV18 and J is TRBJ2-1; maybe TRBD1 (6 bases). In germline, CDR1 is KGHSH, CDR2 LQKENI. The CDR3 sequence is 14 residues long. With 1 base removed from V and 3 bases from J, the gap between germline ends came to 7 bases. The part of the CDR3 DNA that was read is TGTGCCAGCTCACCACAGGGGGACTACAATGAG. This codes for CASSPQGDYNE. The whole CDR3 protein is CASSPQGDYNEQFF.

To note about this clone: The read falls 3 residues short of the CDR3 end, and the missing part is taken from the germline J gene. This chain joins TRBV7-9 and TRBJ1-5; D not certain. The V gene's germline CDR1 is SEHNR and CDR2 FQNEAQ (reference sequence). Trimming shortened V by 2 bases and J by 3 bases, and 5 bases separated the two germline ends. The CDR3 contains 13 residues. CDR3 in amino acids: CASSLQYNQPQHF. Incomplete CDR3 DNA: TGTGCCAGCAGCTTACAGTACAATCAGCCC.

For this clone: The read ends 3 residues shy of where the CDR3 ends; the end is completed using the germline J gene. The chain combines TRBV5-6 with TRBJ1-6; TRBD1 matches 7 bases. The V gene's germline CDR1 is SGHDT and CDR2 YYEEEE. The CDR3 has 14 residues. V was clipped by 1 base and J by 7 bases; unmatched bases: 2. The CDR3 spells CASSLTGENSPLHF. The covered CDR3 bases are TGTGCCAGCAGCTTGACAGGGGAGAATTCACCC.

Note on this clone: The read terminates 3 residues ahead of where the CDR3 ends, so the germline J gene completes it. V usage is TRBV14 and J usage is TRBJ1-2; tentative D call: TRBD1 (6 bases). The CDR3 runs 12 residues. The V gene's germline CDR1 is SGHDN and CDR2 FVKESK. The CDR3 bases that were read are TGTGCCAGCAGCCAAGCGCAGGGGGGC. This gives the protein CASSQAQGG. The entire CDR3 is CASSQAQGGYTF.

To note about this clone: The read terminates 3 residues ahead of where the CDR3 ends, so the germline J gene completes it. The chain combines TRBV19 with TRBJ1-1; D is uncertain. Germline CDR1 and CDR2: LNHDA and SQIVND (reference sequence). The CDR3 is made up of 13 amino acids. CDR3 protein: CASSPSDGYEAFF. The CDR3 bases that were read are TGTGCCAGTAGTCCGTCCGACGGGTACGAG.

Remarks on this clone: Read coverage stops 3 residues before the CDR3 terminus; the germline J gene supplies the remainder. The rearrangement links TRBV5-4 to TRBJ1-5; a weak D match, TRBD1 (5 bases). With 2 bases removed from V and 7 bases from J, the gap between germline ends came to 10 bases. Germline V gene data show CDR1 as SGHNT and CDR2 as YYREEE (reference sequence). CDR3 length: 13 amino acids. CDR3 DNA (partial): TGTGCCAGCAGCTTCCGGGGGGAACAGCCC. Translating gives CASSFRGEQP. The CDR3 in full is CASSFRGEQPQHF.

Worth noting for this clone: From the germline J gene comes the end of the CDR3, since the read stops 3 residues before it. This chain uses TRBV20-1 with TRBJ2-1; 8 nucleotides match TRBD1. CDR3 length: 16 residues. In germline, CDR1 is DFQATT, CDR2 SNEGSKA (reference sequence). With V trimmed by 6 bases and J by 2 bases, 12 bases remained unmatched. The covered CDR3 bases are TGCAGTGCCCCCGTTTATTCGGACAGGGCCTACAATGAG. Translated, it gives CSAPVYSDRAYNE. The whole CDR3 sequence is CSAPVYSDRAYNEQFF.